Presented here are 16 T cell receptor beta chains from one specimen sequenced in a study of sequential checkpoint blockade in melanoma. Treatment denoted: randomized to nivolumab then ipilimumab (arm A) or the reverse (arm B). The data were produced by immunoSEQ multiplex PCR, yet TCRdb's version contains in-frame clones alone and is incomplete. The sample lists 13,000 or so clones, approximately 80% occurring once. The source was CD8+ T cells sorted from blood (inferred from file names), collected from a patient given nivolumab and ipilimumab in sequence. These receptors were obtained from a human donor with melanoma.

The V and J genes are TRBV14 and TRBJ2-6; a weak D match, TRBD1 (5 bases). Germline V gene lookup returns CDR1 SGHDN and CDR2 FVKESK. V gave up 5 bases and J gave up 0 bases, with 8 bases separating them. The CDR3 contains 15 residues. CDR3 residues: CASSLGPSGANVLTF. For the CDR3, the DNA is TGTGCCAGCAGCTTGGGGCCCTCTGGGGCCAACGTCCTGACTTTC.

The CDR3 sequence: CASSLSEDEQFF. The CDR3 nucleotides read TGTGCCAGCAGCTTATCTGAGGATGAGCAGTTCTTC. The chain joins TRBV7-6 to TRBJ2-1, with D uncertain. Germline assignment: CDR1 SGHVS and CDR2 FNYEAQ. Between the trimmed V and J ends, which lost 2 bases and 8 bases, there was a span of 7 bases. The CDR3 sequence is 12 residues long.

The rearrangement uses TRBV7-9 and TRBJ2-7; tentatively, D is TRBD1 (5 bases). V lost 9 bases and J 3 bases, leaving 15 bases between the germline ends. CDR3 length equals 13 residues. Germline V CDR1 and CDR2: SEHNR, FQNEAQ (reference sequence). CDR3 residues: CASSRQLSYEQYF. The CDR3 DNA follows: TGTGCCAGTAGCAGACAGTTGAGCTACGAGCAGTACTTC.

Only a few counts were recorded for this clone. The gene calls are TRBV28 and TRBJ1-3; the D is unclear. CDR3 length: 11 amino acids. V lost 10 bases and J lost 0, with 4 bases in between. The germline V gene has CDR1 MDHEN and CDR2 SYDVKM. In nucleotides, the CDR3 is TGTGCCACCTCCTCTGGAAACACCATATATTTT. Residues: CATSSGNTIYF.

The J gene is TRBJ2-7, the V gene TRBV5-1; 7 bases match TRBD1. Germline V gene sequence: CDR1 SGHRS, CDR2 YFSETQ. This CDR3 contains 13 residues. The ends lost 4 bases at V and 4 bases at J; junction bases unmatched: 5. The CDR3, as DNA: TGCGCCAGCAGCCGGGACAGCGGTTACGAGCAGTACTTC. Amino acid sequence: CASSRDSGYEQYF.

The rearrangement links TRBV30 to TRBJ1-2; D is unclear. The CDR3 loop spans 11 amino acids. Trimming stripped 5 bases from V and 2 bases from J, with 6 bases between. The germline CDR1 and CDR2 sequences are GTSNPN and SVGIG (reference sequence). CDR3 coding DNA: TGTGCCTGGGGAGGGAACTATGGCTACACCTTC. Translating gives CAWGGNYGYTF.

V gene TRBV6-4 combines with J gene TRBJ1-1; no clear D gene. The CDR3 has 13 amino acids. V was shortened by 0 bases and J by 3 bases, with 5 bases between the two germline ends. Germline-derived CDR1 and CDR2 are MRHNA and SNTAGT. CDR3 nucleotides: TGTGCCAGCAGTGACTCTCCGTACACTGAAGCTTTCTTT. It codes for CASSDSPYTEAFF.

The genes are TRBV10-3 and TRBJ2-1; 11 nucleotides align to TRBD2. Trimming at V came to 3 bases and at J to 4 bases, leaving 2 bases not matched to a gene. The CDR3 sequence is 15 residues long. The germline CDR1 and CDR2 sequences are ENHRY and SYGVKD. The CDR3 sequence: CAISDGTSGYNEQFF. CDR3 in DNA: TGTGCCATCAGTGATGGGACTAGCGGATACAATGAGCAGTTCTTC.

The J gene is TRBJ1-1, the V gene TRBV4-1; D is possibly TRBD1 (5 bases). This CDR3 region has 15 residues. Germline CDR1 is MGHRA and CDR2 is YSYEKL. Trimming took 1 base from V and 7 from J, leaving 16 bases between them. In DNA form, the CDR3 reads TGCGCCAGCAGCCAAGTTTGGGTGGCGCAGGGTGAAGCTTTCTTT. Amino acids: CASSQVWVAQGEAFF.

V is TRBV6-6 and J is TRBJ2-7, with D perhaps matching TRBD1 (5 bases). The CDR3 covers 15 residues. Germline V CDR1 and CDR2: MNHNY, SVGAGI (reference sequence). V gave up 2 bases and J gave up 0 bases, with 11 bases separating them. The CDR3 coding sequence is TGTGCCAGCAGTTACGGACAACCCGGCTCCTACGAGCAGTACTTC. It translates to CASSYGQPGSYEQYF.

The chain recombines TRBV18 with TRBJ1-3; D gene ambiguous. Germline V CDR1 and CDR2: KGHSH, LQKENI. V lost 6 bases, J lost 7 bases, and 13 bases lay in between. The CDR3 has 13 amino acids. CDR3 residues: CASSSNSWNTIYF. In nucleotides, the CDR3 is TGTGCCAGCTCGTCCAACTCCTGGAACACCATATATTTT.

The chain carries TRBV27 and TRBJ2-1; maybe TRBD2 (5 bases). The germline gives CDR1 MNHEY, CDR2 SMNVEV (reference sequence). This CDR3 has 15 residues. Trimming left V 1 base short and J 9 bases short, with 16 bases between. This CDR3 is CASSLWGLAHSEQFF. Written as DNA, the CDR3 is TGTGCCAGCAGTTTATGGGGTCTAGCCCACAGTGAGCAGTTCTTC.

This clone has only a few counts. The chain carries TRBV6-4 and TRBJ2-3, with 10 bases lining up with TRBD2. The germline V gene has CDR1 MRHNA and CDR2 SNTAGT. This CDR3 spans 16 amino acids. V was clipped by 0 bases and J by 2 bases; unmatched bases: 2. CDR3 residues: CASSDSSGGATDTQYF. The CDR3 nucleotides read TGTGCCAGCAGTGACTCGAGCGGGGGGGCCACAGATACGCAGTATTTT.

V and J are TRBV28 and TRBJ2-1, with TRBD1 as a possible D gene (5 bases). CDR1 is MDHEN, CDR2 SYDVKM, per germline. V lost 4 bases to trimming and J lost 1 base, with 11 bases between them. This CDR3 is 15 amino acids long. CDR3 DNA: TGTGCCAGCAGTTCCAGGGTTCAATCCTACAATGAGCAGTTCTTC. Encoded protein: CASSSRVQSYNEQFF.

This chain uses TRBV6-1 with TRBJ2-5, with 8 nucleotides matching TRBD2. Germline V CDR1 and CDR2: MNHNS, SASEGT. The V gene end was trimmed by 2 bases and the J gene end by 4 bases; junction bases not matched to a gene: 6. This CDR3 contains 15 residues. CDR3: CASSEYGSGGETQYF. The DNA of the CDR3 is TGTGCCAGCAGTGAATACGGGAGCGGGGGAGAGACCCAGTACTTC.

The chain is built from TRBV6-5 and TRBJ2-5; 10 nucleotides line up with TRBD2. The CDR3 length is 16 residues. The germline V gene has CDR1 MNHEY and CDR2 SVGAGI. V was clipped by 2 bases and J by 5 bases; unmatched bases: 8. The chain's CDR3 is CASSYLAGELGETQYF. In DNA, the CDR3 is TGTGCCAGCAGTTACCTAGCGGGGGAATTGGGGGAGACCCAGTACTTC.